These 18 T cell receptor beta chains were sequenced from one sample in a study of blood T cell repertoires in COVID-19. The repertoire was sequenced with immunoSEQ multiplex PCR; TCRdb's copy has only in-frame clones and lacks some. The sample shows around 36,000 clones, 89% of them seen only once. The sample taken for sequencing was peripheral blood. Receptor source: a human donor in a cohort sampled during active COVID-19.

This clone was seen only a few times. This rearrangement joins TRBV27 to TRBJ1-6, with a possible D match to TRBD1 (5 bases). Per the germline V gene, CDR1 is MNHEY and CDR2 is SMNVEV (reference sequence). CDR3 length: 16 amino acids. V lost 5 bases, J lost 0 bases, and 11 bases lay in between. The CDR3 DNA reads TGTGCCAGCAGTCTGACAGAGAGCTCCTATAATTCACCCCTCCACTTT. Protein product: CASSLTESSYNSPLHF.

The chain joins TRBV2 to TRBJ2-1; TRBD2 aligns across 11 bases. This CDR3 region has 15 residues. Germline loops: CDR1 SNHLY, CDR2 FYNNEI. The junction had 7 bases not matched to a gene; V was cut back by 7 bases and J by 5 bases. CDR3 sequence reads: CASIPGTSGHNEQFF. CDR3 coding DNA: TGTGCCAGCATCCCAGGGACTAGCGGTCACAATGAGCAGTTCTTC.

The chain couples TRBV6-2 or TRBV6-3 to TRBJ2-1; TRBD2 matches at 11 bases. The CDR3 loop spans 16 amino acids. The V gene's germline CDR1 is MNHEY and CDR2 SVGEGT. Germline trimming cut 6 bases from V and 7 bases from J; bases unmatched to any gene: 11. This CDR3 is CASSQSSGRASNEQFF. Here the CDR3 DNA reads TGTGCCAGCAGCCAAAGTAGCGGGAGGGCCTCAAATGAGCAGTTCTTC.

The chain carries TRBV9 and TRBJ2-5; 7 bases agree with TRBD2. Germline V gene data show CDR1 as SGDLS and CDR2 as YYNGEE. The CDR3 has 15 residues. Losses at the gene ends were 0 bases for V and 4 bases for J; bases not matched to a gene: 6. CDR3 amino acids: CASSVGLAGGETQYF. In DNA, the CDR3 is TGTGCCAGCAGCGTAGGACTAGCAGGAGGAGAGACCCAGTACTTC.

This rearrangement joins TRBV6-6 to TRBJ2-1; 12 nucleotides align to TRBD2. The V and J ends lost 6 bases and 8 bases, in that order; junction bases with no gene match: 8. CDR1 and CDR2 from the germline V gene are MNHNY and SVGAGI (reference sequence). The CDR3 is 15 amino acids. CDR3 sequence (DNA): TGTGCCAGCAGGGACGGACTAGCGGGGTTAGATGAGCAGTTCTTC. As protein: CASRDGLAGLDEQFF.

The V gene is TRBV6-2 or TRBV6-3, the J gene TRBJ2-7; TRBD1 matches at 9 bases. The CDR3 contains 15 residues. V lost 6 bases and J lost 1; bases outside the gene matches: 7. Germline CDR1 and CDR2: MNHEY and SVGEGT. CDR3 DNA sequence: TGTGCCAGCAGCCCCGGGACAGGGTTTTCCTACGAGCAGTACTTC. Translation: CASSPGTGFSYEQYF.

V gene TRBV5-1 combines with J gene TRBJ1-2, with no clear D. The V end was cut by 0 bases, the J end by 0 bases, with 3 bases between. Germline V gene lookup returns CDR1 SGHRS and CDR2 YFSETQ. The length of the CDR3 is 13 residues. CDR3 in DNA: TGCGCCAGCAGCTTGGACTCTAACTATGGCTACACCTTC. This sequence encodes CASSLDSNYGYTF.

The genes are TRBV7-2 and TRBJ2-1; 7 bases agree with TRBD1. The junction had 3 bases not matched to a gene; V was cut back by 4 bases and J by 0 bases. Germline loops: CDR1 SGHTA, CDR2 FQGNSA. The CDR3 is 15 amino acids. The CDR3 DNA is TGTGCCAGCAGCTCGCCAGGGGGCTCCTACAATGAGCAGTTCTTC. Protein product: CASSSPGGSYNEQFF.

As DNA, the CDR3 is TGTGCCAGCAGCCCGGGAGGGAGAGGTGAAAAACTGTTTTTT. The encoded protein is CASSPGGRGEKLFF. The gene calls are TRBV14 and TRBJ1-4, with D uncertain. V was cut by 4 bases and J by 7 bases, with 13 bases left in between. Germline loops: CDR1 SGHDN, CDR2 FVKESK. The CDR3 extends over 14 amino acids.

V and J are TRBV27 and TRBJ1-5; 7 bases agree with TRBD1. The CDR3 is 17 residues long. With 8 bases clipped from V and 1 base from J, the junction kept 14 bases outside the gene matches. CDR1 is MNHEY, CDR2 SMNVEV, per germline (reference sequence). In DNA form, the CDR3 reads TGTGCCAGCGGATACCGTCAGGGGGTCCGCAGCAATCAGCCCCAGCATTTT. It codes for CASGYRQGVRSNQPQHF.

The J gene is TRBJ2-5, the V gene TRBV7-9; 9 positions agree with TRBD1. The junction had 4 bases not matched to a gene; V was cut back by 3 bases and J by 2 bases. The CDR3 totals 15 residues. Germline CDR1 reads SEHNR; CDR2 reads FQNEAQ (reference sequence). CDR3 loop: CASSFPGTGQETQYF. CDR3 DNA sequence: TGTGCCAGCAGCTTCCCCGGGACAGGGCAAGAGACCCAGTACTTC.

V is TRBV20-1 and J is TRBJ2-1; 10 bases are shared with TRBD2. Germline lookup yields CDR1 DFQATT and CDR2 SNEGSKA (reference sequence). The CDR3 consists of 11 residues. J was trimmed by 14 bases and V by 8 bases; bases with no gene match: 9. DNA of the CDR3: TGCAGTACCCTAGCGGGAGCCCTGGAGTTCTTC. Amino acid sequence: CSTLAGALEFF.

The rearrangement joins TRBV6-1 to TRBJ1-2; 7 positions agree with TRBD1. V lost 3 bases, J lost 7 bases, and 2 bases stayed unmatched. The CDR3 consists of 12 residues. Germline CDR1 and CDR2: MNHNS and SASEGT. The CDR3 spells CASSEAGGGYTF. CDR3 bases: TGTGCCAGCAGTGAGGCAGGGGGTGGCTACACCTTC.

The CDR3 DNA reads as TGTGCCAGTAGTATCCAGGGTTGGCACGAGCAGTACTTC. This encodes CASSIQGWHEQYF. V is TRBV19 and J is TRBJ2-7; TRBD1 is a possible D gene (5 bases). Trimming removed 3 bases from V and 5 bases from J, with 11 bases in between. CDR3 length: 13 amino acids. Germline V gene sequence: CDR1 LNHDA, CDR2 SQIVND (reference sequence).

J is TRBJ2-7 and V is TRBV5-1, with 7 nucleotides matching TRBD1. The junction had 3 bases not matched to a gene; V was cut back by 5 bases and J by 4 bases. CDR1 and CDR2 (germline): SGHRS, YFSETQ. CDR3 length equals 12 residues. CDR3 in DNA: TGCGCCAGCAGGAGGGACAGTTACGAGCAGTACTTC. Translated: CASRRDSYEQYF.

This clone was found a few times. V and J are TRBV5-1 and TRBJ2-1, with D possibly being TRBD1 (6 bases). Trimming removed 1 base at V and 8 bases at J, with 13 bases between. CDR3 length equals 14 residues. CDR1 is SGHRS and CDR2 is YFSETQ in the germline V gene. The CDR3 nucleotides read TGCGCCAGCAGCTTGATACACAGGGTGGATGAGCAGTTCTTC. Its translation is CASSLIHRVDEQFF.

V usage is TRBV24-1 and J usage is TRBJ2-1, with 9 bases matching TRBD2. There are 16 residues in the CDR3. Germline CDR1 is KGHDR and CDR2 is SFDVKD. Germline trimming cut 1 base from V and 3 bases from J; bases unmatched to any gene: 3. CDR3 sequence: CATSDFSSGNYNEQFF. The CDR3 DNA is TGTGCCACCAGTGATTTTTCTAGCGGGAACTACAATGAGCAGTTCTTC.

The chain uses TRBV3-1 (or the pseudogene TRBV3-2) and TRBJ1-2; D is undetermined. The CDR3 sequence is 12 residues long. Trimming pared 4 bases from V and 7 bases from J, leaving 10 bases between. Per the germline V gene, CDR1 is LGHDT and CDR2 is YNNKEL (reference sequence). CDR3 DNA sequence: TGTGCCAGCAGCCCCGACTCGTCTGGCTACACCTTC. Its translation: CASSPDSSGYTF.